The 20 T cell receptor beta chains in this list originate from one sample, sequenced in a study of CD8 T cells in ankylosing spondylitis. TCRdb reprocessed the 5' RACE reads via MiXCR and lists one record per CDR3 protein. Of about 69,000 distinct CDR3 sequences listed, about 5.4% are singletons. Sequenced input: blood, either unsorted or a sorted T cell fraction (not recorded which). The receptors were sampled from a male donor with ankylosing spondylitis or in good health (not recorded which).

This clonotype was observed many times. The chain has TRBV20-1 and TRBJ2-7, with 11 bases aligning to TRBD2. Trimming removed 6 bases from V and 2 bases from J; junction bases left unmatched: 9. Looked up from germline, CDR1 is DFQATT and CDR2 is SNEGSKA (reference sequence). The CDR3 has 15 amino acids. The CDR3 sequence is CSAFYGTSGAYEQYF. CDR3 sequence (DNA): TGCAGTGCCTTTTACGGGACTAGCGGTGCCTACGAGCAGTACTTC.

In this sample, this clonotype turned up many times. This chain joins TRBV20-1 and TRBJ1-3; D not resolved. The germline V gene encodes CDR1 DFQATT and CDR2 SNEGSKA (reference sequence). CDR3 size: 14 residues. Trimming took 7 bases from V and 0 from J, leaving 13 bases between them. Written as DNA, the CDR3 is TGCAGTGTCGTGTCTGGGAGCTCTGGAAACACCATATATTTT. This codes for CSVVSGSSGNTIYF.

This clonotype was seen at least ten times. The gene calls are TRBV7-9 and TRBJ2-1, with D perhaps matching TRBD2 (6 bases). CDR1 is SEHNR, CDR2 FQNEAQ, per germline (reference sequence). Trimming took 0 bases from V and 3 from J, leaving 9 bases between them. The CDR3 runs 15 residues. The CDR3 nucleotides read TGTGCCAGCAGCTTAGCGGAGGGTTTCTACAATGAGCAGTTCTTC. Translating gives CASSLAEGFYNEQFF.

This clonotype occurred many times. The chain employs TRBV5-1 and TRBJ1-3; D is unclear. There are 16 residues in the CDR3. Trimming removed 0 bases at V and 0 bases at J, with 10 bases between. Germline CDR1 and CDR2: SGHRS and YFSETQ. CDR3 nucleotides: TGCGCCAGCAGCTTGGATACCGGCAACTCTGGAAACACCATATATTTT. This codes for CASSLDTGNSGNTIYF.

In this sample, this clonotype turned up many times. The rearrangement links TRBV27 to TRBJ2-3, with D perhaps given as TRBD1 or TRBD2 (5 bases each). Trimming removed 10 bases at V and 1 base at J, with 15 bases between. CDR1 is MNHEY, CDR2 SMNVEV, per germline (reference sequence). The CDR3 covers 14 residues. In DNA form, the CDR3 reads TGTGCCACCCGAGGGGAGATGCGCACAGATACGCAGTATTTT. It is translated as CATRGEMRTDTQYF.

In its sample, this clonotype was seen many times. The rearrangement uses TRBV6-5 and TRBJ2-5, with a weak D call TRBD1 (5 bases). Per germline, CDR1 MNHEY and CDR2 SVGAGI. Trimming shortened V by 0 bases and J by 5 bases, and 10 bases separated the two germline ends. The CDR3 contains 14 residues. CDR3 nucleotide sequence: TGTGCCAGCAGTTACTCGGCAGGGCGGGAGACCCAGTACTTC. Encoded protein: CASSYSAGRETQYF.

This clonotype is labeled medium-sized. The chain joins TRBV3-1 to TRBJ2-1, with 7 nucleotides matching TRBD2. CDR1 is LGHDT, CDR2 YNNKEL, per germline (reference sequence). With 3 bases clipped from V and 4 bases from J, the junction kept 9 bases outside the gene matches. The CDR3 is made up of 16 amino acids. Written as DNA, the CDR3 is TGTGCCAGCAGCCAGTCCGCGGGGGTACCTTACAATGAGCAGTTCTTC. Its protein is CASSQSAGVPYNEQFF.

This clonotype appeared a few times. The junction shows a germline mismatch at one end, possibly a read error. This chain uses TRBV3-1 with TRBJ1-1; 7 bases are shared with TRBD1. Germline assignment: CDR1 LGHDT and CDR2 YNNKEL (reference sequence). This CDR3 has 17 amino acids. The CDR3 spells CATSQEIAGGQTSEAFF. The CDR3 DNA follows: TGTGCCACCAGCCAAGAGATCGCGGGGGGACAGACATCTGAAGCTTTCTTT.

In the case of this clonotype: The germline gene is not matched at one end of the junction; a read error may be the cause. The chain recombines TRBV20-1 with TRBJ2-1, with TRBD2 matching over 12 bases. The CDR3 totals 17 residues. In germline, CDR1 is DFQATT, CDR2 SNEGSKA (reference sequence). In DNA form, the CDR3 reads TGCTGTGCTATTACTAGCGGGGGGCCCAGCTCCTACAATGAGCAGTTCTTC. The encoded protein is CCAITSGGPSSYNEQFF.

This clonotype was recorded many times. The genes are TRBV4-1 and TRBJ2-1; no clear D. The CDR3 totals 16 residues. Germline V lookup: CDR1 MGHRA, CDR2 YSYEKL. V shed 1 base and J shed 4 bases, with 14 bases lying between them. The CDR3 protein is CASSQGQSKIYNEQFF. The CDR3 DNA is TGCGCCAGCAGCCAAGGGCAGAGTAAGATTTACAATGAGCAGTTCTTC.

This clonotype appeared many times. This chain connects TRBV12-3 or TRBV12-4 to TRBJ1-4; D may be TRBD1 (5 bases). This CDR3 region has 13 residues. The V gene lost 8 bases and the J gene lost 7 bases, with 14 bases spanning the gap. CDR3 in amino acids: CASGHVNREKLFF. The CDR3 DNA reads TGTGCCAGCGGACACGTAAATCGTGAAAAACTGTTTTTT.

This clonotype was seen many times. V gene TRBV29-1 combines with J gene TRBJ2-7, with D maybe TRBD2 (5 bases). The CDR3 spans 11 residues. Germline CDR1 reads SQVTM; CDR2 reads ANQGSEA. The V end was cut by 7 bases, the J end by 6 bases, with 13 bases between. CDR3 bases: TGCAGCGGGTCTTACGGAGGCGAGCAGTACTTC. Amino acid sequence: CSGSYGGEQYF.

The sample holds many counts of this clonotype. The V call is TRBV2, the J call TRBJ2-7; a weak D match, TRBD2 (5 bases). CDR3 length equals 13 residues. V was pared by 6 bases and J by 10 bases, with 19 bases between. The germline V gene has CDR1 SNHLY and CDR2 FYNNEI. In DNA form, the CDR3 reads TGTGCCAGCAGCTCCAGCGACTATGAATTCCAGTACTTC. Encoded protein: CASSSSDYEFQYF.

This clonotype was detected only a few times. The gene calls are TRBV11-2 and TRBJ2-5; no reliable D call. CDR1 is SGHAT, CDR2 FQNNGV, per germline. The ends were cut back, 1 base at V and 5 bases at J, with 8 bases in the middle. The CDR3 is 13 residues long. CDR3 sequence reads: CASSLGVGETQYF. The CDR3 bases are TGTGCCAGCAGCTTAGGGGTAGGGGAGACCCAGTACTTC.

As concerns this clonotype: A read error may be the cause here, since a much bigger clone is one base away. The V gene is TRBV6-6, the J gene TRBJ2-5; D remains ambiguous. V was shortened by 0 bases and J by 6 bases, with 5 bases between the two germline ends. The CDR3 has 12 residues. Germline CDR1 and CDR2: MNHNY and SVGAGI (reference sequence). This CDR3 reads CASSYSLKTQYF. CDR3 nucleotides: TGTGCCAGCAGTTACTCGTTGAAGACCCAGTACTTC.

The chain carries TRBV12-3 or TRBV12-4 and TRBJ1-2; D is uncertain. The V end lost 1 base, the J end lost 5 bases, and 17 bases lay between the germline ends. This CDR3 contains 16 residues. CDR3 coding DNA: TGTGCCAGCAGTTTAGGAGTGGGTAACGCTATGTATGGCTACACCTTC. Its translation is CASSLGVGNAMYGYTF.

This clonotype was found many times. The chain has TRBV4-3 and TRBJ2-1; D is possibly TRBD2 (5 bases). There are 15 residues in the CDR3. Germline lookup yields CDR1 LGHNA and CDR2 YSLEER. With 0 bases removed from V and 5 bases from J, the gap between germline ends came to 11 bases. CDR3 sequence: CASSQEEADNNEQFF. In DNA form, the CDR3 reads TGCGCCAGCAGCCAAGAGGAGGCCGACAACAATGAGCAGTTCTTC.

This clonotype was picked up a small number of times. The chain joins TRBV5-6 to TRBJ2-7; D unresolved. The V and J ends lost 2 bases and 3 bases respectively, with 6 bases between them. Germline V gives CDR1 SGHDT, CDR2 YYEEEE. The CDR3 spans 12 residues. The CDR3 here is CASSLNGYEQYF. Written as DNA, the CDR3 is TGTGCCAGCAGCTTAAACGGCTACGAGCAGTACTTC. Full variable domain (remainder filled in from reference TRBV5-6 and TRBJ2-7): DAGVTQSPTHLIKTRGQQVTLRCSPKSGHDTVSWYQQALGQGPQFIFQYYEEEERQRGNFPDRFSGHQFPNYSSELNVNALLLGDSALYLCASSLNGYEQYFGPGTRLTVT.

This clonotype was detected ten times or more. V usage is TRBV20-1 and J usage is TRBJ2-1, with TRBD2 as a possible D gene (6 bases). There are 16 residues in the CDR3. Trimming left V 0 bases short and J 2 bases short, with 14 bases between. Germline V lookup: CDR1 DFQATT, CDR2 SNEGSKA (reference sequence). CDR3: CSARDSGRTTYNEQFF. The CDR3 DNA sequence: TGCAGTGCTAGAGATTCGGGACGGACTACCTACAATGAGCAGTTCTTC.

This clonotype was counted many times. The chain links TRBV19 to TRBJ1-6; D unresolved. V lost 6 bases to trimming and J lost 9 bases, with 15 bases between them. Per the germline V gene, CDR1 is LNHDA and CDR2 is SQIVND (reference sequence). The CDR3 loop spans 14 amino acids. The CDR3 loop reads CASSPTRNGSPLHF. DNA of the CDR3: TGTGCCAGTAGCCCAACCCGGAATGGTTCACCCCTCCACTTT.